This is a list of T cell receptor beta chains from one sample in a study of T cell responses to AZD1222 COVID-19 vaccine. This table comes from immunoSEQ multiplex PCR, and its TCRdb copy is limited to in-frame clones, with some not included. The sample records about 140,000 clones, approximately 93% being singletons. This sample comprised peripheral blood, obtained on day 0 of MenACWY control vaccination. These receptors all stem from an adult in good health. Both conserved end residues are part of each CDR3. A D gene is named only where the DNA matches it firmly. Size is omitted from some rows. Given values are once, few, many or a class for expanded clones.

v_call,j_call,d_call,clone_size,cdr3_aa,cdr3_nt
TRBV5-4,TRBJ1-1,-,few,CASSLGGTGEAFF,TGTGCCAGCAGCTTGGGGGGTACAGGGGAAGCTTTCTTT
TRBV2,TRBJ1-4,-,-,CASSVSRGELFF,TGTGCCAGCAGCGTGTCCAGGGGCGAACTGTTTTTT
TRBV5-4,TRBJ1-6,-,-,CASSWGKGNSPLHF,TGTGCCAGCAGCTGGGGCAAGGGGAATTCACCCCTCCACTTT
TRBV13,TRBJ2-3,TRBD2,-,CASSLGVLAGDTQYF,TGTGCCAGCAGCTTAGGCGTACTAGCGGGAGATACGCAGTATTTT
TRBV10-2,TRBJ1-2,-,-,CASRSSQSNYGYTF,TGCGCCAGCAGATCTTCCCAGTCTAACTATGGCTACACCTTC
TRBV6-5,TRBJ2-1,TRBD2,-,CASSSRTSGGGNEQFF,TGTGCCAGCAGTTCCCGGACTAGCGGGGGTGGCAATGAGCAGTTCTTC
TRBV2,TRBJ1-2,TRBD1,-,CATQRERQGVNYGYTF,TGTGCCACCCAGCGGGAAAGACAGGGGGTTAACTATGGCTACACCTTC
TRBV4-3,TRBJ2-1,-,once,CASSQDFTRSLYNEQFF,TGCGCCAGCAGCCAAGATTTCACTAGATCGCTTTACAATGAGCAGTTCTTC
TRBV21-1,TRBJ1-4,-,-,CASSQNSPATNEKLFF,TGTGCCAGCAGCCAAAACTCCCCTGCAACTAATGAAAAACTGTTTTTT
TRBV10-1,TRBJ2-3,-,-,CASSGPLGSNTQYF,TGCGCCAGCAGTGGGCCTCTAGGGTCAAATACGCAGTATTTT
TRBV6-5,TRBJ2-4,TRBD1,-,CASLGFQGEMIQYF,TGTGCCAGCTTGGGGTTCCAGGGGGAGATGATTCAGTACTTC
TRBV3-1/TRBV3-2,TRBJ1-2,-,-,CASSQSGYGYTF,TGTGCCAGCAGCCAATCAGGGTATGGCTACACCTTC
TRBV2,TRBJ1-5,-,-,CASSAGGDQPQHF,TGTGCCAGCAGTGCGGGGGGGGATCAGCCCCAGCATTTT
TRBV12-3/TRBV12-4,TRBJ2-2,-,-,CASSSNTGELFF,TGTGCCAGCTCCAGCAACACCGGGGAGCTGTTTTTT
TRBV5-1,TRBJ2-2,TRBD1,-,CASSPGQGWGGELFF,TGCGCCAGCAGCCCGGGACAGGGTTGGGGCGGGGAGCTGTTTTTT
TRBV27,TRBJ2-7,TRBD2,-,CASSPHPSGAYEQYF,TGTGCCAGCAGTCCCCACCCTAGCGGGGCCTACGAGCAGTACTTC
TRBV27,TRBJ1-5,-,-,CASSLSGRTAYQPQHF,TGTGCCAGCAGTTTATCGGGAAGAACCGCGTATCAGCCCCAGCATTTT
TRBV28,TRBJ1-5,-,-,CASSTFGGQPQHF,TGTGCCAGCAGCACTTTCGGGGGGCAGCCCCAGCATTTT
TRBV4-2,TRBJ2-1,-,-,CASSPGAGEGDNEQFF,TGTGCCAGCAGCCCGGGAGCAGGGGAAGGCGACAATGAGCAGTTCTTC
TRBV10-3,TRBJ1-2,TRBD1,-,CAISPGQGVGYTF,TGTGCCATCAGCCCGGGACAGGGAGTGGGCTACACCTTC
TRBV3-1/TRBV3-2,TRBJ2-3,-,-,CASRAYGLDTQYF,TGTGCCAGCAGAGCCTACGGACTAGATACGCAGTATTTT
TRBV11-3,TRBJ2-7,TRBD1,-,CASSKDRGEEQYF,TGTGCCAGCAGCAAGGACAGGGGGGAAGAGCAGTACTTC
TRBV19,TRBJ1-5,TRBD1,-,CASRRDRGGNQPQHF,TGTGCCAGTAGACGGGACAGGGGTGGCAATCAGCCCCAGCATTTT
TRBV7-9,TRBJ1-2,-,-,CASSPGTEYGYTF,TGTGCCAGCAGCCCAGGGACCGAATATGGCTACACCTTC
TRBV28,TRBJ1-5,-,-,CASRLAGGNQPQHF,TGTGCCAGCCGCTTGGCAGGGGGCAATCAGCCCCAGCATTTT
TRBV2,TRBJ2-7,TRBD1,-,CASSRDREDDEQYF,TGTGCCAGCAGTAGGGACAGGGAGGACGACGAGCAGTACTTC
TRBV10-3,TRBJ2-4,TRBD1,-,CAISNGQGPNIQYF,TGTGCCATCAGTAATGGACAGGGGCCAAACATTCAGTACTTC
TRBV5-4,TRBJ1-4,-,-,CASSSGAGTLEKLFF,TGTGCCAGCAGCTCGGGTGCCGGGACACTGGAAAAACTGTTTTTT
TRBV5-4,TRBJ2-3,TRBD2,-,CASSPSSGWTSTDTQYF,TGTGCCAGCAGCCCTAGTAGCGGGTGGACTAGCACAGATACGCAGTATTTT
TRBV6-2/TRBV6-3,TRBJ1-6,-,-,CASSTRDNSPLHF,TGTGCCAGCAGTACCCGGGACAATTCACCCCTCCACTTT
TRBV12-5,TRBJ2-1,-,-,CASGPLVDEQFF,TGTGCTAGTGGTCCACTAGTTGATGAGCAGTTCTTC
TRBV2,TRBJ1-6,-,-,CASSENRESSSPLHF,TGTGCCAGCAGTGAAAACAGGGAAAGTAGCTCACCCCTCCACTTT
TRBV5-4,TRBJ1-2,-,-,CASSLVVGDYGYTF,TGTGCCAGCAGCTTGGTTGTAGGGGACTATGGCTACACCTTC
TRBV2,TRBJ1-6,-,-,CASSPPWGRVGSYNSPLHF,TGTGCCAGCAGCCCCCCCTGGGGCAGGGTTGGGTCCTATAATTCACCCCTCCACTTT
TRBV4-1,TRBJ1-1,-,-,CASSQGQNTEAFF,TGCGCCAGCAGCCAAGGACAGAACACTGAAGCTTTCTTT
TRBV27,TRBJ1-5,TRBD1,-,CASSLDRGTQPQHF,TGTGCCAGCAGTTTGGACAGGGGAACTCAGCCCCAGCATTTT
TRBV7-9,TRBJ1-6,-,-,CASSLGDKHSPLHF,TGTGCCAGCAGCCTAGGGGACAAACATTCACCCCTCCACTTT
TRBV6-5,TRBJ1-1,-,-,CASSRHGEQTEAFF,TGTGCCAGCAGCAGACATGGGGAACAGACTGAAGCTTTCTTT
TRBV15,TRBJ2-3,-,-,CATSELRELGTQYF,TGTGCCACCAGCGAGTTAAGAGAGCTAGGTACGCAGTATTTT
TRBV11-2,TRBJ1-1,-,-,CASSWGMEGTEAFF,TGTGCCAGCAGCTGGGGGATGGAGGGCACTGAAGCTTTCTTT
TRBV7-2,TRBJ2-3,TRBD2,-,CASSVSGLRTDTQYF,TGTGCCAGCAGTGTATCGGGACTACGCACAGATACGCAGTATTTT
TRBV7-2,TRBJ1-5,-,-,CASSLRGGGVGNQPQHF,TGTGCCAGCAGCTTAAGGGGGGGAGGGGTTGGCAATCAGCCCCAGCATTTT
TRBV12-3/TRBV12-4,TRBJ2-7,-,-,CASSLTASYEQYF,TGTGCCAGCAGTTTAACGGCCTCCTACGAGCAGTACTTC